Below, 10 T cell receptor beta chains from the same sample are listed, as sequenced in a study of shared clonotypes between healthy human individuals. Clones were sequenced by immunoSEQ multiplex PCR, and TCRdb holds only the in-frame ones, with some missing. In the table there are millions of clones, 85% to 95% of which are singletons. The sequenced sample was naive CD4+ T cells from PBMCs. Subset described: CD45RA+ positively selected. The receptors shown here come from a man aged 18 to 30 in good health. Some clones in this sample may be carry-over from other donors' samples.

This chain connects TRBV18 to TRBJ2-7; 12 bases match TRBD2. The CDR3 consists of 16 residues. Trimming at V came to 0 bases and at J to 4 bases, leaving 4 bases not matched to a gene. Germline CDR1 KGHSH, CDR2 LQKENI. Here the CDR3 reads CASSPPSSGRAYEQYF. CDR3 nucleotides: TGTGCCAGCTCACCACCCTCTAGCGGGAGGGCTTACGAGCAGTACTTC.

CDR3 nucleotides: TGTGCCAGCTCGGTGCGTGCTACTAGCGGCCAAGAGACCCAGTACTTC. Translation gives CASSVRATSGQETQYF. This chain uses TRBV2 with TRBJ2-5; 8 bases agree with TRBD2. J was trimmed by 1 base and V by 8 bases; bases with no gene match: 12. The CDR3 covers 16 residues. Germline CDR1 and CDR2: SNHLY and FYNNEI.

The chain joins TRBV19 to TRBJ2-3, with D hard to call. The germline V and J ends were trimmed by 5 bases and 0 bases, with 15 bases remaining between them. From germline, CDR1 is LNHDA and CDR2 SQIVND (reference sequence). The CDR3 extends over 16 amino acids. The CDR3 bases are TGTGCCAGTAGTGCCGAGGCGGCTACTAGCACAGATACGCAGTATTTT. Protein: CASSAEAATSTDTQYF.

V is TRBV9 and J is TRBJ2-2; D tentatively reads TRBD1 or TRBD2 (5 bases each). V lost 4 bases, J lost 4 bases, and 11 bases lay in between. The CDR3 is made up of 14 amino acids. Germline V gives CDR1 SGDLS, CDR2 YYNGEE. Here the CDR3 reads CASSNRDATGELFF. For the CDR3, the DNA is TGTGCCAGCAGCAACCGGGACGCCACCGGGGAGCTGTTTTTT.

On this clone: Other nucleotide sequences in the sample specify the same CDR3. This chain joins TRBV7-2 and TRBJ2-6; TRBD2 might be the D (5 bases). Looked up from germline, CDR1 is SGHTA and CDR2 is FQGNSA. This CDR3 contains 15 residues. V was cut by 4 bases and J by 2 bases, with 9 bases left in between. The CDR3 DNA is TGTGCCAGCAGCTCCTACGGGGCTGGGGCCAACGTCCTGACTTTC. This translates into CASSSYGAGANVLTF.

The rearrangement joins TRBV7-9 to TRBJ2-1; 12 bases are a match to TRBD2. This CDR3 is built from 17 residues. Trimming took 5 bases from V and 8 from J; bases not matched to a gene: 13. In germline, CDR1 is SEHNR, CDR2 FQNEAQ (reference sequence). The DNA for the CDR3 is TGTGCCAGCAGCCTCCTGGGGGCTAGCGGGAGGGCCTATGAGCAGTTCTTC. This sequence encodes CASSLLGASGRAYEQFF.

The chain uses TRBV5-5 and TRBJ1-2; possible D gene TRBD1, 5 bases. From germline, CDR1 is SGHKS and CDR2 YYEKEE (reference sequence). The V end lost 2 bases, the J end lost 7 bases, and 21 bases lay between the germline ends. CDR3 length equals 16 residues. The CDR3 DNA follows: TGTGCCAGCAGCTTTTCACGGGACGGACCAAGCGGTGGCTACACCTTC. Translation gives CASSFSRDGPSGGYTF.

The rearrangement joins TRBV11-2 to TRBJ2-3, with 11 bases matching TRBD1. The CDR3 is made up of 16 amino acids. V lost 1 base to trimming and J lost 2 bases; unmatched junction nucleotides: 2. The V gene's germline CDR1 is SGHAT and CDR2 FQNNGV. The CDR3 coding sequence is TGTGCCAGCAGCTTAGGGACAGGGGGCCACACAGATACGCAGTATTTT. As protein: CASSLGTGGHTDTQYF.

The gene calls are TRBV28 and TRBJ1-2; TRBD1 matches 9 bases. CDR3 length: 14 amino acids. The germline gives CDR1 MDHEN, CDR2 SYDVKM. V lost 2 bases, J lost 8 bases, and 6 bases stayed unmatched. CDR3 sequence: CASSLVRGQGGYTF. In DNA form, the CDR3 reads TGTGCCAGCAGTTTAGTTCGGGGACAGGGCGGCTACACCTTC.

The CDR3 spells CASSLTPDPLDEQFF. In nucleotides, the CDR3 is TGTGCCAGCAGTCTTACTCCAGACCCACTCGATGAGCAGTTCTTC. The chain carries TRBV7-3 and TRBJ2-1; D not certain. This CDR3 is built from 15 residues. Trimming took 6 bases from V and 8 from J, leaving 20 bases between them. Germline-derived CDR1 and CDR2 are SGHTA and FQGTGA.